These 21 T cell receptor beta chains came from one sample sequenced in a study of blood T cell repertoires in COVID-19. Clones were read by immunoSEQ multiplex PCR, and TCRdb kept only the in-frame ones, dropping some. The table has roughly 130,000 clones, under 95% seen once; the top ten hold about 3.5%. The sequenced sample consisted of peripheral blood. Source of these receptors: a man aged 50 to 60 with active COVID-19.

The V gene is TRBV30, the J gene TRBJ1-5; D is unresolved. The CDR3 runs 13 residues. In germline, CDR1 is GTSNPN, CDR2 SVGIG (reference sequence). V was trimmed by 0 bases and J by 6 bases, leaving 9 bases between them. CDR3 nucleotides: TGTGCCTGGAGTGTGAGGGTTGGTCAGCCCCAGCATTTT. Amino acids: CAWSVRVGQPQHF.

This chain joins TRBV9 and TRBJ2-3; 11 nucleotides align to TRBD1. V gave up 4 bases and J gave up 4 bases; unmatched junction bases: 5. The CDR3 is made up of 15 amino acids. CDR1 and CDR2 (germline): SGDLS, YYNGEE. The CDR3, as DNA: TGTGCCAGCAGCCGGGGACAGGGGGGTGCAGATACGCAGTATTTT. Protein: CASSRGQGGADTQYF.

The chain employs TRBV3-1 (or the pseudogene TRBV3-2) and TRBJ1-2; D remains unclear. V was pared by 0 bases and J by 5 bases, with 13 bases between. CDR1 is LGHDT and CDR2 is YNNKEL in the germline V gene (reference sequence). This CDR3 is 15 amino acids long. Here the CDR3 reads CASSQDFGGGYGYTF. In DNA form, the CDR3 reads TGTGCCAGCAGCCAAGATTTTGGTGGAGGGTATGGCTACACCTTC.

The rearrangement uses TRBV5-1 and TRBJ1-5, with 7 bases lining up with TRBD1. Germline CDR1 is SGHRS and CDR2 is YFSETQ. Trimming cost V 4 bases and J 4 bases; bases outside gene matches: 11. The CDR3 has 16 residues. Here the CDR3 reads CASSPTTGVPNQPQHF. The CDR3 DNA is TGCGCCAGCAGCCCGACCACAGGGGTCCCAAATCAGCCCCAGCATTTT.

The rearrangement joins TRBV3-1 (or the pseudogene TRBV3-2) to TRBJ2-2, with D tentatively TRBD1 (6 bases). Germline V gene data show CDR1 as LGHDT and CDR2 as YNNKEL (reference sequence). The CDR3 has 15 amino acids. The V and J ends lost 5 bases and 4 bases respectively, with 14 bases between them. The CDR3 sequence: CASSVQGIGTGELFF. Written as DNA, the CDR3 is TGTGCCAGCAGCGTACAGGGAATCGGCACCGGGGAGCTGTTTTTT.

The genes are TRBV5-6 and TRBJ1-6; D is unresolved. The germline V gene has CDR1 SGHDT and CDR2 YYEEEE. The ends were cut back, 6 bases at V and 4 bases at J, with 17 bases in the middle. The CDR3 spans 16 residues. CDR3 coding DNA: TGTGCCAGCACCCGCTTTACCGAGAGATATAATTCACCCCTCCACTTT. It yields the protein CASTRFTERYNSPLHF.

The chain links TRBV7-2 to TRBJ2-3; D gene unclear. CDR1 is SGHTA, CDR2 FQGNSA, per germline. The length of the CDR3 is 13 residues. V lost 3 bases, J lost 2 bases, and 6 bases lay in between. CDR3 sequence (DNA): TGTGCCAGCAGCTTTACAGACACAGATACGCAGTATTTT. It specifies CASSFTDTDTQYF.

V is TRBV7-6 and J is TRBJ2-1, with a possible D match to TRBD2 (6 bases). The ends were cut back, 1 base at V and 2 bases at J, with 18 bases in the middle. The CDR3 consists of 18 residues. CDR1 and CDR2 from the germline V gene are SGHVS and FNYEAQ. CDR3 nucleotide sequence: TGTGCCAGCAGCTTAGGGACGGGGACTCCCTATCCCTACAATGAGCAGTTCTTC. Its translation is CASSLGTGTPYPYNEQFF.

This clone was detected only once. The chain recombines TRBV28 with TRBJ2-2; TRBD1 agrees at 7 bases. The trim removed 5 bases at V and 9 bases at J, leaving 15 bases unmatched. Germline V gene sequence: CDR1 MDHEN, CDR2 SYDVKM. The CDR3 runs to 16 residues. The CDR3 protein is CASSMTGTALVRELFF. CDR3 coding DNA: TGTGCCAGCAGTATGACCGGGACAGCCCTGGTCAGGGAGCTGTTTTTT.

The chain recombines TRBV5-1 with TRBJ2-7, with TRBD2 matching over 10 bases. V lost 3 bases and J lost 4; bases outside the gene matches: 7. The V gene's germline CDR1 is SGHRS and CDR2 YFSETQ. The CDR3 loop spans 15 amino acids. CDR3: CASSYLAGDRYEQYF. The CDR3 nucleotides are TGCGCCAGCAGCTATCTAGCGGGGGACAGGTACGAGCAGTACTTC.

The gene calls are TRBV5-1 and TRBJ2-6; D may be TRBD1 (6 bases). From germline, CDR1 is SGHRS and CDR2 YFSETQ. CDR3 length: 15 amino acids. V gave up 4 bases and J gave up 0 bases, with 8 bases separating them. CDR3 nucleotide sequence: TGCGCCAGCAGCCCCAGGGGCTCTGGGGCCAACGTCCTGACTTTC. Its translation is CASSPRGSGANVLTF.

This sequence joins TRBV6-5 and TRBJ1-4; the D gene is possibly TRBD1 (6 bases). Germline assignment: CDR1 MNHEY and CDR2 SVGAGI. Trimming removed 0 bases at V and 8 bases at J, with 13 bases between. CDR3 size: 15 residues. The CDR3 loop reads CASSYSAGVGEKLFF. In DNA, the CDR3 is TGTGCCAGCAGTTACTCGGCAGGGGTCGGAGAAAAACTGTTTTTT.

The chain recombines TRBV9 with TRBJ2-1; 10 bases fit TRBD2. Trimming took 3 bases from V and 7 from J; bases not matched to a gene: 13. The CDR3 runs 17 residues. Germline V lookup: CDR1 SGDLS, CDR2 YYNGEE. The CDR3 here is CASSGPPGSGGANEQFF. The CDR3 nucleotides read TGTGCCAGCAGCGGGCCCCCGGGAAGCGGGGGGGCGAATGAGCAGTTCTTC.

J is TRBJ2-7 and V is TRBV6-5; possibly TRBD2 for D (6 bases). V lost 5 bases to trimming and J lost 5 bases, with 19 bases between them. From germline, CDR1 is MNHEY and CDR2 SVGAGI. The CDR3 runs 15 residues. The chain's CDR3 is CASSPQPLRRDEQYF. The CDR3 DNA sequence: TGTGCCAGCAGTCCCCAGCCGTTACGGAGGGACGAGCAGTACTTC.

This chain's CDR3 is CASSILLENQPQHF. The CDR3 nucleotides are TGTGCCAGCAGTATTCTCTTAGAGAATCAGCCCCAGCATTTT. The chain couples TRBV28 to TRBJ1-5; D not certain. V dropped 5 bases and J dropped 4 bases, with 12 bases sitting between them. The CDR3 consists of 14 residues. CDR1 and CDR2 from the germline V gene are MDHEN and SYDVKM.

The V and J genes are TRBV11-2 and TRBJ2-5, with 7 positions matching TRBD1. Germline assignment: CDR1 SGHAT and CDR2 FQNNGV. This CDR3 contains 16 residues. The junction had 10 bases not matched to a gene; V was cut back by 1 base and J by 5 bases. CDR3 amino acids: CASSLGGTDVAETQYF. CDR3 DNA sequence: TGTGCCAGCAGCTTAGGGGGGACAGACGTCGCGGAGACCCAGTACTTC.

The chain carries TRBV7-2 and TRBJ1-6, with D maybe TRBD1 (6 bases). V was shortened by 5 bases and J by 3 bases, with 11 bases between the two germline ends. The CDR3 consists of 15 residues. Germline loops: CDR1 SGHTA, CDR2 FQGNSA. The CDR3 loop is CASSPRDIYNSPLHF. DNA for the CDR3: TGTGCCAGCAGCCCCCGGGACATCTATAATTCACCCCTCCACTTT.

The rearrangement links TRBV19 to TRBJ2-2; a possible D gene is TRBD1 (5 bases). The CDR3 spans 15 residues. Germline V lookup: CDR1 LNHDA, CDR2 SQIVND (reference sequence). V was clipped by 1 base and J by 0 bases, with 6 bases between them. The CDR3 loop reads CASSIGQSNTGELFF. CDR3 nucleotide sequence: TGTGCCAGTAGTATAGGACAGTCGAACACCGGGGAGCTGTTTTTT.

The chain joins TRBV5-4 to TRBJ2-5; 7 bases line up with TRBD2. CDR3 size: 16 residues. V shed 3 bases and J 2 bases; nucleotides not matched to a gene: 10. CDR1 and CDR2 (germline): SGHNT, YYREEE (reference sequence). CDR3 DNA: TGTGCCAGCAGCTCAGGGAGTAGCGGGTCACAAGAGACCCAGTACTTC. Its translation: CASSSGSSGSQETQYF.

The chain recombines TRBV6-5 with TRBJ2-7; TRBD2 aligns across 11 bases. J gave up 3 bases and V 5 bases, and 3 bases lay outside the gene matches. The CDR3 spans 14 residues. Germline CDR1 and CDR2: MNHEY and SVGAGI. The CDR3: CASSRLAGGYEQYF. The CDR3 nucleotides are TGTGCCAGCAGTCGTCTAGCGGGGGGCTACGAGCAGTACTTC.

CDR3 region: CASRTSDSYEQYV. CDR3 nucleotide sequence: TGTGCCAGCAGAACTAGCGACTCCTACGAGCAGTACGTC. V and J are TRBV6-6 and TRBJ2-7; 7 bases are shared with TRBD2. The CDR3 has 13 residues. Germline V CDR1 and CDR2: MNHNY, SVGAGI (reference sequence). After removal of 6 bases from V and 0 bases from J, the junction contained 2 bases not matched to a gene.